This note documents a single TCR beta chain sequence. The data were taken from a study of technical replicates of blood from a few donors. CDR1 and CDR2 (germline): SGHNT, YYREEE (reference sequence). CDR3 length equals 16 residues. V gave up 3 bases and J gave up 1 base; unmatched junction bases: 9. Profiled with immunoSEQ multiplex PCR; TCRdb holds only in-frame clones, not every one. Counted here are around 67,000 clones, roughly 90% occurring once; the ten biggest clones make up about 0.35%. The material sequenced was T cells isolated from PBMCs. V is TRBV5-4 and J is TRBJ2-5, with 7 positions matching TRBD1. The clonotype comes from a human donor in good health. CDR3 coding DNA: TGTGCCAGCAGCTCGGCAGGGGGTCTTGTCCAAGAGACCCAGTACTTC. Translating it yields CASSSAGGLVQETQYF.